The rows below give T cell receptor beta chains drawn from one sample of a study of blood T cell repertoires in COVID-19. Method: immunoSEQ multiplex PCR; TCRdb's copy keeps in-frame clones and lacks some. The sample records tens of thousands of clones, 65% to 85% being singletons. The sample was peripheral blood. The receptors here all came from a man aged 70-80 years with COVID-19, enrolled during active disease. The CDR3 runs from the conserved cysteine through the conserved F or W. Each record gives: J gene, V gene, clone size, CDR3 length, D gene, CDR3 DNA, CDR3 protein. D genes are given only for firm matches. The listing skips clone size in some rows; elsewhere it reads once, few, many or a size class.

j_call: TRBJ1-5; v_call: TRBV2; clone_size: few; cdr3_length: 15; d_call: NA; cdr3_nt: TGTGCCAGCAGCTCGTTCGGGGAGGGCAATCAGCCCCAGCATTTT; cdr3_aa: CASSSFGEGNQPQHF
j_call: TRBJ2-3; v_call: TRBV19; clone_size: NA; cdr3_length: 14; d_call: NA; cdr3_nt: TGTGCCAGTAGTTTCGGGACTAGCACAGATACGCAGTATTTT; cdr3_aa: CASSFGTSTDTQYF
j_call: TRBJ2-7; v_call: TRBV7-7; clone_size: medium-sized; cdr3_length: 14; d_call: TRBD1; cdr3_nt: TGTGCTAGCAGCTTATCCCAGGGGGCCTACGAGCAGTACTTC; cdr3_aa: CASSLSQGAYEQYF
j_call: TRBJ1-2; v_call: TRBV6-2/TRBV6-3; clone_size: NA; cdr3_length: 13; d_call: NA; cdr3_nt: TGTGCCAGCAGTCCGACAGACCGATTTGGCTACACCTTC; cdr3_aa: CASSPTDRFGYTF
j_call: TRBJ1-1; v_call: TRBV6-5; clone_size: NA; cdr3_length: 12; d_call: NA; cdr3_nt: TGTGCCAGCAGAAGGGGGAACACTGAAGCTTTCTTT; cdr3_aa: CASRRGNTEAFF
j_call: TRBJ2-1; v_call: TRBV24-1; clone_size: NA; cdr3_length: 14; d_call: NA; cdr3_nt: TGTGCCACCAGCGGGGGACCCCACAACAATGAGCAGTTCTTC; cdr3_aa: CATSGGPHNNEQFF
j_call: TRBJ1-2; v_call: TRBV25-1; clone_size: NA; cdr3_length: 14; d_call: NA; cdr3_nt: TGTGCCAGCAGTGAATCTGGCAGGGGCTATGGCTACACCTTC; cdr3_aa: CASSESGRGYGYTF
j_call: TRBJ2-1; v_call: TRBV7-9; clone_size: NA; cdr3_length: 14; d_call: NA; cdr3_nt: TGTGCCAGCAGCTTAGTGGGCCGAAACAATGAGCAGTTCTTC; cdr3_aa: CASSLVGRNNEQFF
j_call: TRBJ2-3; v_call: TRBV11-3; clone_size: NA; cdr3_length: 13; d_call: NA; cdr3_nt: TGTGCCAGCAGCTTACTGAGCGCAGATACGCAGTATTTT; cdr3_aa: CASSLLSADTQYF
j_call: TRBJ1-5; v_call: TRBV19; clone_size: NA; cdr3_length: 12; d_call: NA; cdr3_nt: TGTGCCAGTAGTCCCCCTCGTCGGCCCCAGCATTTT; cdr3_aa: CASSPPRRPQHF
j_call: TRBJ2-1; v_call: TRBV11-3; clone_size: NA; cdr3_length: 11; d_call: NA; cdr3_nt: TGTGCCAGCAGCTTAGTCTATGAGCAGTTCTTC; cdr3_aa: CASSLVYEQFF
j_call: TRBJ2-3; v_call: TRBV7-9; clone_size: NA; cdr3_length: 15; d_call: NA; cdr3_nt: TGTGCCAGCAGCCCCCGAGCCGACACAACAGATACGCAGTATTTT; cdr3_aa: CASSPRADTTDTQYF
j_call: TRBJ1-2; v_call: TRBV14; clone_size: NA; cdr3_length: 14; d_call: TRBD1; cdr3_nt: TGTGCCAGCAGCCAACGACAGGGGATAGGTGGCTACACCTTC; cdr3_aa: CASSQRQGIGGYTF
j_call: TRBJ2-2; v_call: TRBV11-2; clone_size: NA; cdr3_length: 15; d_call: TRBD1; cdr3_nt: TGTGCCAGCAGGGCGACAGGGACGAACACCGGGGAGCTGTTTTTT; cdr3_aa: CASRATGTNTGELFF
j_call: TRBJ2-5; v_call: TRBV25-1; clone_size: NA; cdr3_length: 14; d_call: TRBD1; cdr3_nt: TGTGCCAGCAGTGTGGGACAGGGTCAAGAGACCCAGTACTTC; cdr3_aa: CASSVGQGQETQYF
j_call: TRBJ1-1; v_call: TRBV6-5; clone_size: NA; cdr3_length: 14; d_call: TRBD1; cdr3_nt: TGTGCCAGCAGTATACCCGGGACAGCCACTGAAGCTTTCTTT; cdr3_aa: CASSIPGTATEAFF
j_call: TRBJ1-1; v_call: TRBV5-6; clone_size: once; cdr3_length: 13; d_call: NA; cdr3_nt: TGTGCCAGCAGCGGAACCAGGTTGGGGGCAGCTTTCTTT; cdr3_aa: CASSGTRLGAAFF
j_call: TRBJ1-2; v_call: TRBV12-3/TRBV12-4; clone_size: NA; cdr3_length: 13; d_call: NA; cdr3_nt: TGTGCCAGCAGTCTGGACTCCTACTATGGCTACACCTTC; cdr3_aa: CASSLDSYYGYTF
j_call: TRBJ2-5; v_call: TRBV5-1; clone_size: NA; cdr3_length: 13; d_call: NA; cdr3_nt: TGCGCCAGCAGCTTGGGGCTAGCCGAGACCCAGTACTTC; cdr3_aa: CASSLGLAETQYF
j_call: TRBJ1-4; v_call: TRBV28; clone_size: NA; cdr3_length: 14; d_call: TRBD1; cdr3_nt: TGTGCCAGCAGTCAGACAGGGGCGGGCGAAAAACTGTTTTTT; cdr3_aa: CASSQTGAGEKLFF
j_call: TRBJ2-7; v_call: TRBV4-3; clone_size: medium-sized; cdr3_length: 14; d_call: NA; cdr3_nt: TGCGCCAGCAGCCAAGTGGGGGGAACCTACGAGCAGTACTTC; cdr3_aa: CASSQVGGTYEQYF
j_call: TRBJ2-5; v_call: TRBV15; clone_size: NA; cdr3_length: 12; d_call: TRBD2; cdr3_nt: TGTGCCACCGAGCGGGAGGGAGAGACCCAGTACTTC; cdr3_aa: CATEREGETQYF
j_call: TRBJ2-7; v_call: TRBV7-9; clone_size: NA; cdr3_length: 15; d_call: TRBD2; cdr3_nt: TGTGCCAGCAGCATACCGACTAGCGGGAACCACGAGCAGTACTTC; cdr3_aa: CASSIPTSGNHEQYF
j_call: TRBJ1-1; v_call: TRBV19; clone_size: NA; cdr3_length: 14; d_call: TRBD1; cdr3_nt: TGTGCCAGTAGTGTCCGACAGGGGCGAACTGAAGCTTTCTTT; cdr3_aa: CASSVRQGRTEAFF
j_call: TRBJ2-5; v_call: TRBV7-9; clone_size: NA; cdr3_length: 13; d_call: NA; cdr3_nt: TGTGCCAGCAGCAATCAGGCGGGAGAGACCCAGTACTTC; cdr3_aa: CASSNQAGETQYF
j_call: TRBJ2-7; v_call: TRBV15; clone_size: NA; cdr3_length: 13; d_call: NA; cdr3_nt: TGTGCCACCAGCAGAGACCCAGGGGACGAGCAGTACTTC; cdr3_aa: CATSRDPGDEQYF
j_call: TRBJ1-2; v_call: TRBV5-1; clone_size: NA; cdr3_length: 13; d_call: NA; cdr3_nt: TGCGCCAGCAGCTTGGCCCAGTCCTATGGCTACACCTTC; cdr3_aa: CASSLAQSYGYTF
j_call: TRBJ2-7; v_call: TRBV24-1; clone_size: NA; cdr3_length: 16; d_call: NA; cdr3_nt: TGTGCCACCAGTAACCCGGGGAAGGACCCTGGCTACGAGCAGTACTTC; cdr3_aa: CATSNPGKDPGYEQYF
j_call: TRBJ2-7; v_call: TRBV3-1/TRBV3-2; clone_size: NA; cdr3_length: 13; d_call: TRBD1; cdr3_nt: TGTGCCAGCAGTCGACAGGGGCCCTACGAGCAGTACTTC; cdr3_aa: CASSRQGPYEQYF
j_call: TRBJ2-7; v_call: TRBV11-3; clone_size: NA; cdr3_length: 14; d_call: NA; cdr3_nt: TGTGCCAGCAGCCAGTCCGGTGGGGGCGGGGAGCAGTACTTC; cdr3_aa: CASSQSGGGGEQYF
j_call: TRBJ1-3; v_call: TRBV18; clone_size: once; cdr3_length: 15; d_call: NA; cdr3_nt: TGTGCCAGCTCACCATCGGAGAACTCTGGAAACACCATATATTTT; cdr3_aa: CASSPSENSGNTIYF
j_call: TRBJ1-1; v_call: TRBV6-5; clone_size: NA; cdr3_length: 15; d_call: NA; cdr3_nt: TGTGCCAGCAGACGACAGGTCTCGGGAAACACTGAAGCTTTCTTT; cdr3_aa: CASRRQVSGNTEAFF
j_call: TRBJ1-5; v_call: TRBV27; clone_size: NA; cdr3_length: 12; d_call: TRBD1; cdr3_nt: TGTGCCAGCAAGACAGGGTCACAGCCCCAGCATTTT; cdr3_aa: CASKTGSQPQHF
j_call: TRBJ1-3; v_call: TRBV6-5; clone_size: NA; cdr3_length: 13; d_call: NA; cdr3_nt: TGTGCCAGCAGTTACGCGGCTGGAAACACCATATATTTT; cdr3_aa: CASSYAAGNTIYF
j_call: TRBJ1-3; v_call: TRBV18; clone_size: NA; cdr3_length: 17; d_call: TRBD1; cdr3_nt: TGTGCCAGCTCACCACCGGGACAGGGTCTCTCTGGAAACACCATATATTTT; cdr3_aa: CASSPPGQGLSGNTIYF
j_call: TRBJ1-5; v_call: TRBV7-9; clone_size: few; cdr3_length: 14; d_call: TRBD1; cdr3_nt: TGTGCCAGCAGCTCGACAGGGTTAGGTCGGCCCCAGCATTTT; cdr3_aa: CASSSTGLGRPQHF
j_call: TRBJ2-2; v_call: TRBV5-1; clone_size: NA; cdr3_length: 18; d_call: TRBD2; cdr3_nt: TGCGCCAGCAGCTTGGAGCCGTCAAGCGGGAGGAACACCGGGGAGCTGTTTTTT; cdr3_aa: CASSLEPSSGRNTGELFF
j_call: TRBJ2-1; v_call: TRBV19; clone_size: NA; cdr3_length: 13; d_call: NA; cdr3_nt: TGTGCCAGTAGTATCGGCAGGCCGAATGAGCAGTTCTTC; cdr3_aa: CASSIGRPNEQFF
j_call: TRBJ2-1; v_call: TRBV9; clone_size: NA; cdr3_length: 15; d_call: NA; cdr3_nt: TGTGCCAGCACCCTAGCGCCAAGCTCCTACAATGAGCAGTTCTTC; cdr3_aa: CASTLAPSSYNEQFF
j_call: TRBJ1-2; v_call: TRBV28; clone_size: NA; cdr3_length: 14; d_call: TRBD1; cdr3_nt: TGTGCCAGCAGTCGACAGGGGGCTGGCTATGGCTACACCTTC; cdr3_aa: CASSRQGAGYGYTF
j_call: TRBJ2-3; v_call: TRBV6-6; clone_size: NA; cdr3_length: 15; d_call: TRBD1; cdr3_nt: TGTGCCAGCAGTTACTCGGGACAGAGCACAGATACGCAGTATTTT; cdr3_aa: CASSYSGQSTDTQYF
j_call: TRBJ1-2; v_call: TRBV3-1/TRBV3-2; clone_size: NA; cdr3_length: 15; d_call: TRBD1; cdr3_nt: TGTGCCAGCAGCCAAGCCAGACAGGGGACCTATGGCTACACCTTC; cdr3_aa: CASSQARQGTYGYTF
j_call: TRBJ2-1; v_call: TRBV3-1/TRBV3-2; clone_size: NA; cdr3_length: 15; d_call: TRBD1; cdr3_nt: TGTGCCAGCAGCCAGCTTTGGGGGACAGGCAATGAGCAGTTCTTC; cdr3_aa: CASSQLWGTGNEQFF
j_call: TRBJ2-1; v_call: TRBV9; clone_size: NA; cdr3_length: 17; d_call: TRBD2; cdr3_nt: TGTGCCAGCAGCGTAACGGGACTAGCGGGAGCTGGGAATGAGCAGTTCTTC; cdr3_aa: CASSVTGLAGAGNEQFF
j_call: TRBJ2-1; v_call: TRBV9; clone_size: NA; cdr3_length: 16; d_call: TRBD2; cdr3_nt: TGTGCCAGCAGCCTCGGGACTAGCGGGGGGGCGGATGAGCAGTTCTTC; cdr3_aa: CASSLGTSGGADEQFF
j_call: TRBJ2-1; v_call: TRBV4-2; clone_size: NA; cdr3_length: 16; d_call: TRBD2; cdr3_nt: TGTGCCAGCAGCCAAGAGGAATTAGCGGGGCGGTATGAGCAGTTCTTC; cdr3_aa: CASSQEELAGRYEQFF
j_call: TRBJ1-3; v_call: TRBV4-2; clone_size: NA; cdr3_length: 14; d_call: TRBD1; cdr3_nt: TGTGCCAGCAGCCGCGGACAGGGGAGTGACACCATATATTTT; cdr3_aa: CASSRGQGSDTIYF
j_call: TRBJ2-2; v_call: TRBV9; clone_size: NA; cdr3_length: 15; d_call: NA; cdr3_nt: TGTGCCAGCAGCCGCGGAGTTGCGAACACCGGGGAGCTGTTTTTT; cdr3_aa: CASSRGVANTGELFF
j_call: TRBJ2-6; v_call: TRBV5-1; clone_size: once; cdr3_length: 18; d_call: NA; cdr3_nt: TGCGCCAGCAGCTTGAGTACGGGACAACTCTCTGGGGCCAACGTCCTGACTTTC; cdr3_aa: CASSLSTGQLSGANVLTF
j_call: TRBJ1-5; v_call: TRBV19; clone_size: NA; cdr3_length: 13; d_call: TRBD1; cdr3_nt: TGTGCCAGTAGTGGGGCAGGGGGTCAGCCCCAGCATTTT; cdr3_aa: CASSGAGGQPQHF
j_call: TRBJ1-5; v_call: TRBV5-5; clone_size: NA; cdr3_length: 14; d_call: NA; cdr3_nt: TGTGCCAGCAGCTCACGGTCCAGCAATCAGCCCCAGCATTTT; cdr3_aa: CASSSRSSNQPQHF
j_call: TRBJ1-4; v_call: TRBV7-9; clone_size: NA; cdr3_length: 15; d_call: NA; cdr3_nt: TGTGCCAGCAGCTTAGCGGGGCAGGGCAGAGAAAAACTGTTTTTT; cdr3_aa: CASSLAGQGREKLFF
j_call: TRBJ1-3; v_call: TRBV7-8; clone_size: NA; cdr3_length: 13; d_call: NA; cdr3_nt: TGTGCCAGCAGCTTAGCGGGACTAAACACCATATATTTT; cdr3_aa: CASSLAGLNTIYF
j_call: TRBJ2-1; v_call: TRBV2; clone_size: NA; cdr3_length: 16; d_call: NA; cdr3_nt: TGTGCCAGCAGTCTCCGGGGTCGAGAGGGCGACAATGAGCAGTTCTTC; cdr3_aa: CASSLRGREGDNEQFF
j_call: TRBJ1-5; v_call: TRBV19; clone_size: NA; cdr3_length: 14; d_call: NA; cdr3_nt: TGTGCCAGTAGCCCGGGGGGGGAGAATCAGCCCCAGCATTTT; cdr3_aa: CASSPGGENQPQHF
j_call: TRBJ2-1; v_call: TRBV6-2/TRBV6-3; clone_size: NA; cdr3_length: 16; d_call: TRBD2; cdr3_nt: TGTGCCAGCAGTTCTCTAGCGGGAGGCCTATACAATGAGCAGTTCTTC; cdr3_aa: CASSSLAGGLYNEQFF
j_call: TRBJ2-7; v_call: TRBV7-2; clone_size: few; cdr3_length: 14; d_call: TRBD1; cdr3_nt: TGTGCCAGCAGCTTACAACAGGGGGTAGAGGAGCAGTACTTC; cdr3_aa: CASSLQQGVEEQYF
j_call: TRBJ2-3; v_call: TRBV29-1; clone_size: NA; cdr3_length: 15; d_call: NA; cdr3_nt: TGCAGCGTTGTAAGATGGGGGGTCGGCACAGATACGCAGTATTTT; cdr3_aa: CSVVRWGVGTDTQYF
j_call: TRBJ1-4; v_call: TRBV25-1; clone_size: many; cdr3_length: 14; d_call: NA; cdr3_nt: TGTGCCAGCAGTCCCTTTCGGGACACTGAAAAACTGTTTTTT; cdr3_aa: CASSPFRDTEKLFF
j_call: TRBJ2-2; v_call: TRBV19; clone_size: NA; cdr3_length: 15; d_call: TRBD1; cdr3_nt: TGTGCCAGTACCACCGGGACAGCGAACACCGGGGAGCTGTTTTTT; cdr3_aa: CASTTGTANTGELFF